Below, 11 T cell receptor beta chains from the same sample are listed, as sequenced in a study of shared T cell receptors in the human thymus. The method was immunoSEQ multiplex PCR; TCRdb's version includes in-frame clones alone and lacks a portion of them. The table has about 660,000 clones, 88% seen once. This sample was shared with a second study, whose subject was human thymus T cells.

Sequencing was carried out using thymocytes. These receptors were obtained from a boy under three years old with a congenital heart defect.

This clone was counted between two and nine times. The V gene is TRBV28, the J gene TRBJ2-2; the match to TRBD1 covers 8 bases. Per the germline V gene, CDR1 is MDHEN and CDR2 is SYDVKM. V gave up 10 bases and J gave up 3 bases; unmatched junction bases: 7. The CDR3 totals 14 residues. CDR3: CATNRDRYTGELFF. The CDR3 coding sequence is TGTGCCACCAATCGGGACAGGTACACCGGGGAGCTGTTTTTT.

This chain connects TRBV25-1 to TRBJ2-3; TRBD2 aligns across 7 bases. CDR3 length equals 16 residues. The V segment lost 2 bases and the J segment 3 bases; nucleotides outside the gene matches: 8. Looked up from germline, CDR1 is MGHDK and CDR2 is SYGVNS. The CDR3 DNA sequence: TGTGCCAGCAGTGAAAAGAGGGAGGGCCCGACAGATACGCAGTATTTT. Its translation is CASSEKREGPTDTQYF.

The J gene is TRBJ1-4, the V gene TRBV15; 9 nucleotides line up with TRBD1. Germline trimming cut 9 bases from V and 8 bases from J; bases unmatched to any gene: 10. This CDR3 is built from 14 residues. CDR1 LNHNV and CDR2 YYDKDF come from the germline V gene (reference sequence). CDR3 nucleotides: TGTGCCACTTCTTGGACAGGGGATAAGGAAAAACTGTTTTTT. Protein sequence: CATSWTGDKEKLFF.

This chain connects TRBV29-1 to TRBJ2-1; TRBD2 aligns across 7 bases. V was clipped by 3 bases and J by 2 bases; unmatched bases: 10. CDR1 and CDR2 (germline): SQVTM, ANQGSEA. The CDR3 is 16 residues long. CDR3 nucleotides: TGCAGCGTTGACGGTGCGCGGGAGCCGACCTACAATGAGCAGTTCTTC. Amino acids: CSVDGAREPTYNEQFF.

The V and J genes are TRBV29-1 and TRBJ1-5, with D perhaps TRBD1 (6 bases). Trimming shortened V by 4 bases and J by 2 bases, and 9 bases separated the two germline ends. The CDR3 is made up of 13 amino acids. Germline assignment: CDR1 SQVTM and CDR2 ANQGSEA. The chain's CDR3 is CSVVAGGNQPQHF. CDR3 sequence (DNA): TGCAGCGTTGTAGCAGGGGGCAATCAGCCCCAGCATTTT.

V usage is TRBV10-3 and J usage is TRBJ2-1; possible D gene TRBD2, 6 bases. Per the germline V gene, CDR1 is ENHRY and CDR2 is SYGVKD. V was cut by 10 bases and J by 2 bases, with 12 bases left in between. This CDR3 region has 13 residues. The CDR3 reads CATASDTYNEQFF. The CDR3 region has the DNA TGTGCCACTGCTAGCGATACCTACAATGAGCAGTTCTTC.

CDR3: CASSRGLRTQNQPQHF. The CDR3, as DNA: TGTGCCAGTAGTAGGGGCCTACGAACCCAGAATCAGCCCCAGCATTTT. This chain connects TRBV19 to TRBJ1-5; D might be TRBD1 (5 bases). The CDR3 spans 16 residues. CDR1 is LNHDA, CDR2 SQIVND, per germline (reference sequence). Between the trimmed V and J ends, which lost 4 bases and 4 bases, there was a span of 17 bases.

The CDR3 loop reads CAISESTSGRAVNEQFF. CDR3 DNA: TGTGCCATCAGTGAGTCGACTAGCGGGAGGGCTGTCAATGAGCAGTTCTTC. The chain couples TRBV10-3 to TRBJ2-1, with 14 bases aligning to TRBD2. Germline CDR1 ENHRY, CDR2 SYGVKD. The CDR3 contains 17 residues. The V segment lost 0 bases and the J segment 6 bases; nucleotides outside the gene matches: 4.

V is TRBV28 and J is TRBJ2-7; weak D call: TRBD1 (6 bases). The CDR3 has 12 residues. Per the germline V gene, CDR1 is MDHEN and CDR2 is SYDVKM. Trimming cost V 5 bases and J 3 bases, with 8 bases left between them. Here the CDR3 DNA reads TGTGCCAGCAGTGACAGGATCTACGAGCAGTACTTC. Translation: CASSDRIYEQYF.

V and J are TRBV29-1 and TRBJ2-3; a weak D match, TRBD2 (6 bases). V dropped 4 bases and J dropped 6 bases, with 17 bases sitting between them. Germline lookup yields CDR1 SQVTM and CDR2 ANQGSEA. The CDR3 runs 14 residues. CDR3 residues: CSVGKVVAGDTQYF. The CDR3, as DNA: TGCAGCGTTGGTAAGGTGGTGGCGGGGGATACGCAGTATTTT.

In nucleotides, the CDR3 is TGTGCCAGCAGCCCGGGGAGAGGGCGTCCGATTAGCGGGAGAGGGACCGGGGAGCTGTTTTTT. Encoded protein: CASSPGRGRPISGRGTGELFF. The chain joins TRBV28 to TRBJ2-2, with TRBD2 matching 9 bases. CDR1 is MDHEN and CDR2 is SYDVKM in the germline V gene. Trimming at V came to 6 bases and at J to 5 bases, leaving 25 bases not matched to a gene. The CDR3 is made up of 21 amino acids.